This TCR beta chain appears in the sequencing data of a study of cytomegalovirus exposure and HLA in healthy donors (TCRdb year 2017). Regarding the complete study: An earlier analysis of some 620 of the donors reported about 300 Gb of sequence data and 117 million unique TCR beta sequences obtained from about 200 million T cells. The study used immunosequencing to profile the T cell repertoires of approximately 640 subjects and linked those repertoires to cytomegalovirus serostatus. In the later analysis, no new phenotypic data were used to find candidate immune exposures; instead, reliance was placed on TCR beta sequences and their occurrence across donors. The number of typed donors differed by locus: about 629-630 for A, B, C, DRB1 and DQB1; 522 for DQA1; 600 to 610 for DPA1; and roughly 450 for DPB1. Every discovery cohort repertoire had been produced on one sequencing platform. Donor age, sex, ethnicity and CMV serostatus were collected together with the repertoire data. On average, roughly 200,000 unique TCR beta nucleotide sequences were sequenced per donor among 350 to 400 genotyped donors of the cohort, with roughly 19% of those sequences being non-productive. A later genetic analysis used genome-wide SNP genotypes for about 55% of the 666 donors, treating that subset as a discovery cohort. Because of strong linkage in the cohort, roughly five DR-DQ haplotypes were treated as single units for association and clustering. The study aimed to test whether cataloging public T cell receptors could reveal signatures of past pathogen exposure. High-throughput TCR immunosequencing, statistical association of individual TCRs with disease status, and machine learning were combined to predict cytomegalovirus infection status. An earlier analysis of 450 to 750 of the donors used high-throughput TCR beta sequencing to judge whether each TCR beta V gene segment behaved as functional or pseudogenic. A separate validation cohort of about 110 different subjects was used in addition to the roughly 640-subject first cohort. The genetic ancestry cluster associated with self-reported Caucasian donors included over 80% of the roughly 410 genotyped donors. In a later analysis, previously published TCR beta repertoires from several hundred donors were re-analyzed and high-resolution HLA genotyping was added so that TCR occurrence patterns could be studied. Class I and class II HLA loci were covered by the typing at four-digit resolution. Roughly 300 gigabases of sequencing data and approximately 93 million unique TCR sequences were included in an early release covering several hundred HLA-typed donors.

With respect to this clone: The antigen it binds to is not known. Base qualities were left out, and no much larger clone turns up one base away.

The method behind the library was the immunoSEQ multiplex PCR assay. A mixture of 60 forward primers for TCR Vbeta segments and 13 reverse primers for TCR Jbeta segments was used in the multiplex PCR. A multiplex PCR assay on genomic DNA amplified the CDR3 region of rearranged TCR beta genes. The amplified TCR beta libraries were sequenced on the Illumina HiSeq System as 87-base-pair reads. Concerning the study's data processing: A later analysis counted 75 million to 100 million unique TCR beta chains across the 700 or so repertoires, and some 12 million of these chains were shared by at least two donors. To remove PCR and sequencing errors, raw reads were error-corrected and collapsed into unique sequences using a nearest-neighbor algorithm that merged closely related sequences. To assign V, D and J gene segments, CDR3 sequences were aligned to IMGT reference sequences. Each retained sequence needed at least a six-nucleotide match to both a V gene segment and a J gene segment. Rearrangements were called productive when the CDR3 lacked stop codons and stayed in frame with V and J; all others were non-productive. Following IMGT convention, CDR3 was defined as the stretch from the second conserved V-encoded cysteine up to the conserved J-encoded phenylalanine. In an earlier analysis of roughly 610 of the donors, sequences lacking an unambiguous match to a single V gene segment were excluded. An earlier analysis of just under 600 of the donors called V segments functional above 56.7% productive rearrangements and segregating when the between-donor standard deviation exceeded 5%. A statistical classification framework was developed to diagnose cytomegalovirus status using the catalog of TCR beta chain sequences. V and J gene assignment, in a later analysis, came from comparing TCR nucleotide sequences with IMGT/GENE-DB human TR gene sequences. In a later analysis, CDR3 sequences and most-parsimonious VDJ recombination scenarios were assigned using the TCRdist pipeline. In a later analysis, every TCR beta chain was defined by the combination of its CDR3 amino acid sequence and its V-gene family, and reads without a unique V-gene family were dropped. A later analysis removed nearly 600 highly shared, low-generation-probability nucleotide sequences to deal with suspected cross-contamination and a sequencing artifact. In a later analysis, a clonal expansion index for each public chain was calculated from normalized within-repertoire ranks of inferred template counts. In a later analysis, generation probabilities were computed with a VDJ recombination model fitted to out-of-frame rearrangements, and the resulting probabilities were checked against IGoR. A later analysis scored TCR-TCR, TCR-HLA and TCR-CMV co-occurrence with hypergeometric tests, applying a repertoire-size bias correction to TCR pairs. A later analysis estimated false discovery rates by permuting HLA or CMV assignments 20 times. In a later analysis, co-occurring TCRs were grouped with DBSCAN, and TCRdist sequence similarity was added when clustering was performed within HLA-allele-positive subsets. Repertoires with fewer than 30,000 or more than 120,000 public chains, plus five repertoires with anomalous nucleotide sharing, were excluded from co-occurrence clustering. In TCRdb, the immuneACCESS table is reduced to in-frame sequences with V and J assigned. These tables do not hold every clone; where another copy was compared, an unresolved V gene accounts for under half, and the others remain unexplained. From that table come the V and J calls and clone size; the DNA was used to work out D and trimming. Present in this sample are around 160,000 clones, around 77% of which were seen just once. The ten largest clones capture 6.7% of the sample.

Findings and caveats that apply to the study as a whole: In an earlier analysis of 587 of the donors, most TCR beta V segments appeared in productive rearrangements about 87% or about 30% of the time, broadly matching IMGT annotations. In a later analysis, HLA-associated TCR beta chains were found to be more clonally expanded and to have lower generation probabilities than equally common non-associated chains. Roughly uniform sequencing depth across donors was assumed in presence/absence analyses, although this assumption may not hold. Immune exposure information for the cohort was limited to CMV serostatus. A later analysis associated 16,951 TCR beta sequences with specific HLA alleles at a false discovery rate of 0.05. Correlated functional status among segregating V segments might reflect linkage disequilibrium, but an unknown experimental factor could not be ruled out. Because some donors lacked HLA typing at each locus, the association tests relied only on the typed subset. Only TCR beta chains were sequenced in this cohort, and the absence of alpha or paired-chain data limited detectable features. The study listed approximately 150 TCR beta chains as associated with cytomegalovirus. Compared with the roughly 600-donor mean, donors in an Asian-associated ancestry cluster had fewer N-insertions in productive TCRs, according to a later genetic analysis. Some IMGT-functional V segments, including TRBV6-2 and TRBV6-3, could not be told apart with the 87-base-pair reads, so those segments were excluded. Most CMV-associated TCR beta chains appeared to be HLA-restricted in a later analysis, and the HLA associations seemed to be driven largely by CMV exposure. In a later analysis, the rate of TCR association differed among HLA loci, with DRB1 alleles having the most associated TCRs and HLA-C alleles having the fewest. Most TCR sequences were observed very rarely across donors, whereas some public TCRs were present in many individuals. According to the authors, the approach could potentially be generalized to other disease states and immunological phenotypes. A cluster of highly shared sequence variants was judged likely to represent a technical artifact of the sequencing pipeline. V-gene and J-gene trimming of TCR beta chains was associated with a missense DCLRE1C variant in a later genetic analysis, and the association was replicated in an independent cohort. In vitro tests confirmed that a few of the cytomegalovirus-associated TCR beta chains recognize cytomegalovirus antigens. The classifier was reported to diagnose cytomegalovirus status with high specificity and sensitivity in both the original and validation cohorts. Strong co-occurrence of HLA alleles, especially DR and DQ, made assigning TCR associations to individual alleles difficult. Seventeen rarely observed V segments, including chromosome 9 orphons, were excluded from the earlier analysis of several hundred of the donors because counts were too low. A further reported finding was that TCR beta sequences accurately predicted the HLA-A and HLA-B alleles for most subjects in the first cohort. In a later analysis, several top co-occurrence clusters were reported to appear linked to parvovirus B19, influenza, CMV and Epstein-Barr virus.

The cohort consisted of 650 to 850 healthy bone marrow donors. At the time of sampling, every cohort member was nominally healthy, though immune exposures that went unrecorded were likely present. The donor tested CMV seropositive, placing the donor among the 289 seropositive members of the cohort. A peripheral blood sample was provided by each donor, and peripheral blood mononuclear cells were used for TCR beta sequencing. Genomic DNA was extracted from the blood cell samples with the Qiagen DNeasy Blood Extraction Kit. CDR1 is given as MNHEY and CDR2 as SVGAGI, both from the germline V gene. From its cysteine to its phenylalanine, the CDR3 spans 15 amino acids. Left in the record is the CDR3 DNA by itself, 45 bases read in frame from the first base. V is shortened by 0 bases, J by 10 bases, and the region joining them spans 13 bases.

Recombination linked TRBV6-5 to TRBJ1-6, with an unclear D gene assignment. This receptor was taken from a woman aged 40 to 49 in good health and CMV-seropositive. Sequencing used PBMCs. The nucleotide sequence is TGTGCCAGCAGTTACTCGAATTCACTCGGGTCACCCCTCCACTTT. This gives the protein CASSYSNSLGSPLHF.